The next 11 T cell receptor beta chains were all read from a single sample in a study of regulatory T cells in long-lasting Graves disease (dated by TCRdb to the early 2020s). The label giving this sample's time point can be read as: newly diagnosed GD, antithyroid drugs for less than 3 months. For both TCR sequencing and RNA sequencing, RNA was extracted from PBMCs using TRIzol. To prepare the library, multiplex PCR was applied. The sequencer was an Illumina HiSeq 4000. CDR3 regions were amplified by Arm-PCR with iRepertoire HTBI primers to construct TCR beta libraries. Clones were called with MiXCR by TCRdb after fastp trimmed the public reads at Q25, and only in-frame beta chains were retained. Entries that share a CDR3 protein sequence are merged under the most common genes and DNA. The sample yields roughly 500,000 distinct CDR3 sequences; about 14% were counted once. Clones ranked in the top ten supply roughly 10% of the sample.

This sample also appeared in a second study, on T cells in Graves' hyperthyroidism and ophthalmopathy.

Here the sequenced sample was peripheral blood mononuclear cells (PBMCs), taken at new diagnosis, from a patient treated with antithyroid drugs. The receptors were sampled from a man younger than 40 with Graves disease. Donor details come from another sample of the same person, matched by shared clones.

To note about this clonotype: A single base separates this from a much larger clone, so it may be a read error. A read error is likely, as this CDR3 ends without the conserved phenylalanine or tryptophan. This chain links TRBV27 with TRBJ2-3; D is uncertain. Germline V gene data show CDR1 as MNHEY and CDR2 as SMNVEV (reference sequence). The CDR3 has 14 amino acids. Trimming took off 2 bases at V and 2 bases at J, with 8 bases between the two ends. CDR3 region: CASSLNLHTDTQYS. For the CDR3, the DNA is TGTGCCAGCAGTTTAAATCTACACACAGATACGCAGTATTCT.

Remarks on this clonotype: A single base separates this from a much larger clone, so it may be a read error. The chain joins TRBV5-1 to TRBJ1-1; a possible D gene is TRBD1 (5 bases). The CDR3 consists of 15 residues. Per germline, CDR1 SGHRS and CDR2 YFSETQ. The CDR3: CASSLAGGYIGEALF. For the CDR3, the DNA is TGCGCCAGCAGCTTGGCCGGGGGGTATATAGGTGAAGCTCTCTTT.

This clonotype was counted only a few times. This chain links TRBV7-9 with TRBJ2-3, with TRBD1 as a possible D gene (6 bases). The germline gives CDR1 SEHNR, CDR2 FQNEAQ (reference sequence). The V end was cut by 6 bases, the J end by 2 bases, with 21 bases between. The CDR3 is made up of 17 amino acids. Here the CDR3 DNA reads TGTGCCAGCAGTCTGGACAGCTCCCCTTGGGACACAGATACGCAGTATTTT. Residues: CASSLDSSPWDTDTQYF.

The table lists this clonotype with many counts. The genes are TRBV11-2 and TRBJ1-6, with 10 bases that match TRBD1. V was pared by 3 bases and J by 9 bases, with 5 bases of the junction left unmatched. Per the germline V gene, CDR1 is SGHAT and CDR2 is FQNNGV. The length of the CDR3 is 15 residues. CDR3 protein: CASSFYGTGVSPLHF. In DNA, the CDR3 is TGTGCCAGCAGCTTTTATGGGACAGGGGTTTCACCCCTCCACTTT. Drawing the rest from reference TRBV11-2 and TRBJ1-6, the complete variable domain is EAGVAQSPRYKIIEKRQSVAFWCNPISGHATLYWYQQILGQGPKLLIQFQNNGVVDDSQLPKDRFSAERLKGVDSTLKIQPAKLEDSAVYLCASSFYGTGVSPLHFGNGTRLTVT.

The CDR3 sequence: CAIRTQGRGANVLTF. The CDR3 DNA follows: TGTGCCATCAGAACCCAGGGGCGTGGGGCCAACGTCCTGACTTTC. This rearrangement joins TRBV10-3 to TRBJ2-6, with D possibly matching TRBD1 (6 bases). V lost 6 bases and J 3 bases, leaving 12 bases between the germline ends. The CDR3 extends over 15 amino acids. The germline V gene has CDR1 ENHRY and CDR2 SYGVKD.

In its sample, this clonotype was seen many times. At one boundary the junction diverges from the germline segment, which might be a read error. The J gene is TRBJ2-1, the V gene TRBV2; 13 nucleotides align to TRBD2. Germline CDR1 reads SNHLY; CDR2 reads FYNNEI. The CDR3 is 19 amino acids. The CDR3 nucleotides read TGTGCCGGCAGTCAAGGGACCTTACTAGCGGGAGGGCTGGAGGATGAGCAGTTCTTC. Protein sequence: CAGSQGTLLAGGLEDEQFF. The full variable domain, completed using reference TRBV2 and TRBJ2-1, is EPEVTQTPSHQVTQMGQEVILRCVPISNHLYFYWYRQILGQKVEFLVSFYNNEISEKSEIFDDQFSVERPDGSNFTLKIRSTKLEDSAMYFCAGSQGTLLAGGLEDEQFFGPGTRLTVL.

This chain joins TRBV30 and TRBJ1-3; a weak D match, TRBD1 (5 bases). CDR3 length: 13 amino acids. Germline-derived CDR1 and CDR2 are GTSNPN and SVGIG (reference sequence). V was cut by 0 bases and J by 8 bases, with 11 bases left in between. The CDR3 protein is CAWSVQGTDTIYF. For the CDR3, the DNA is TGTGCCTGGAGTGTTCAGGGTACCGACACCATATATTTT.

This clonotype was counted ten times or more. The chain combines TRBV5-1 with TRBJ1-2; perhaps TRBD1 as D (6 bases). The CDR3 consists of 14 residues. The germline V and J ends were trimmed by 6 bases and 3 bases, with 15 bases remaining between them. The germline V gene encodes CDR1 SGHRS and CDR2 YFSETQ. This chain's CDR3 is CASNKGGADYGYTF. The CDR3 DNA sequence: TGCGCCAGCAATAAGGGGGGCGCTGACTATGGCTACACCTTC.

The chain combines TRBV6-1 with TRBJ2-1; 9 bases agree with TRBD1. This CDR3 spans 17 amino acids. Per germline, CDR1 MNHNS and CDR2 SASEGT. J was trimmed by 8 bases and V by 6 bases; bases with no gene match: 17. CDR3 nucleotides: TGTGCCAGCAGACCATTCGGGCGGACAGGGGTTGGTTATGAGCAGTTCTTC. Translation gives CASRPFGRTGVGYEQFF.

The sample holds many counts of this clonotype. V and J are TRBV7-2 and TRBJ2-7; tentatively, D is TRBD2 (5 bases). The CDR3 extends over 14 amino acids. Per the germline V gene, CDR1 is SGHTA and CDR2 is FQGNSA. V was shortened by 5 bases and J by 2 bases, with 13 bases between the two germline ends. The chain's CDR3 is CASSPERLAYEQYF. The DNA for the CDR3 is TGTGCCAGCAGCCCAGAGCGGCTAGCCTACGAGCAGTACTTC.

This rearrangement joins TRBV24-1 to TRBJ2-7; D is perhaps TRBD2 (5 bases). V was cut by 5 bases and J by 0 bases, with 7 bases left in between. Per germline, CDR1 KGHDR and CDR2 SFDVKD. The CDR3 runs to 13 residues. The CDR3 nucleotides read TGTGCCACCAGTGTACGGGGCTCCTACGAGCAGTACTTC. This translates into CATSVRGSYEQYF.